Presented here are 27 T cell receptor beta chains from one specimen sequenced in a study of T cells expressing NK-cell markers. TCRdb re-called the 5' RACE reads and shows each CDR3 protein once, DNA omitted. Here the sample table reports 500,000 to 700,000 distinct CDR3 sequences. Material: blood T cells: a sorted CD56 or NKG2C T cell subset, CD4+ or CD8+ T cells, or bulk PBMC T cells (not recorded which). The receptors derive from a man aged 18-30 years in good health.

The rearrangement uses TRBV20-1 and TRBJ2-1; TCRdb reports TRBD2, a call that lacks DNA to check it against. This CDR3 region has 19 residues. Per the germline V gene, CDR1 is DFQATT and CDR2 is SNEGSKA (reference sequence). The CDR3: CSATTLLAGLHASYNEQFF.

The CDR3 here is CASSLVSSGIPQGTYNEQFF. The chain couples TRBV7-8 to TRBJ2-1; the D call of TRBD2 rests on TCRdb alone, since no DNA is present to check it. Looked up from germline, CDR1 is SGHVS and CDR2 is FQNEAQ. The CDR3 is 20 amino acids. The entire variable domain, with the rest obtained from reference TRBV7-8 and TRBJ2-1, is as follows: GAGVSQSPRYKVAKRGQDVALRCDPISGHVSLFWYQQALGQGPEFLTYFQNEAQLDKSGLPSDRFFAERPEGSVSTLKIQRTQQEDSAVYLCASSLVSSGIPQGTYNEQFFGPGTRLTVL.

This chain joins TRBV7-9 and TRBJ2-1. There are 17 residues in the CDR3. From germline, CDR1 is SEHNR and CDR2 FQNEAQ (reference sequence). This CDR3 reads CASSKTLSALERYEQFF.

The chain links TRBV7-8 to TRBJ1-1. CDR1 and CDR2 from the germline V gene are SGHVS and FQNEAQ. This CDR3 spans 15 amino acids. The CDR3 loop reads CASSLGVGGDTEAFF.

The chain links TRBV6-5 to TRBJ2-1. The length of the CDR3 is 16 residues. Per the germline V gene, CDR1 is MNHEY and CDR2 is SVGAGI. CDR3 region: CASSYRSGSSYNEQFF.

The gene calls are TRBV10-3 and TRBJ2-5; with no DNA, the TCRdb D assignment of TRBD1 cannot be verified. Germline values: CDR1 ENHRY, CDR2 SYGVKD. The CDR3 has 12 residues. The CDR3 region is CAIGVREETQYF.

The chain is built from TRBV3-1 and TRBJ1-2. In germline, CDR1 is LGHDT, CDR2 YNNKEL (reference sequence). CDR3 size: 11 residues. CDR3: CASSQSYSYTF.

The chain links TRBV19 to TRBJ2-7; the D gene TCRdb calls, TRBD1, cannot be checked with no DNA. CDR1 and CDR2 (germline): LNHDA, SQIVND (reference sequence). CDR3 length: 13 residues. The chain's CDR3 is CASRDTNAYEQYF.

CDR3 residues: CASSHRGLAGPDTQYF. J is TRBJ2-3 and V is TRBV7-9; the TCRdb D gene call, TRBD1, has no DNA to confirm it. From germline, CDR1 is SEHNR and CDR2 FQNEAQ (reference sequence). The length of the CDR3 is 16 residues.

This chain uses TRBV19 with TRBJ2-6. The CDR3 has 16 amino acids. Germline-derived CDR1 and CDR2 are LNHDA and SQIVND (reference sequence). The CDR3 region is CASSIPARSGANVLTF. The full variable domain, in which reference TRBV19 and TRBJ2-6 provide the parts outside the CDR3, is DGGITQSPKYLFRKEGQNVTLSCEQNLNHDAMYWYRQDPGQGLRLIYYSQIVNDFQKGDIAEGYSVSREKKESFPLTVTSAQKNPTAFYLCASSIPARSGANVLTFGAGSRLTVL.

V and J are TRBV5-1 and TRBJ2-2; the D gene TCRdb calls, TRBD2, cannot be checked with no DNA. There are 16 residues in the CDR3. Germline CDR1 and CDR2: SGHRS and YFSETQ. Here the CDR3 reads CASSSGLASNTGELFF.

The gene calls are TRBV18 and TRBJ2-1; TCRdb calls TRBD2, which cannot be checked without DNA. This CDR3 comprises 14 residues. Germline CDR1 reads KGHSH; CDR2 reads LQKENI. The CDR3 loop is CASSPETEANEQFF.

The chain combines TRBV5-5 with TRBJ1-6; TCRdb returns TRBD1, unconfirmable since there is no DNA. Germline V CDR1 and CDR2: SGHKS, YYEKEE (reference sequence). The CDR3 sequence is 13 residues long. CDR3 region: CASSGDRNSPLHF.

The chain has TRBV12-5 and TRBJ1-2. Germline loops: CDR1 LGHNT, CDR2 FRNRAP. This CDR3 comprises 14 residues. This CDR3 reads CASGQDSAGYGYTF.

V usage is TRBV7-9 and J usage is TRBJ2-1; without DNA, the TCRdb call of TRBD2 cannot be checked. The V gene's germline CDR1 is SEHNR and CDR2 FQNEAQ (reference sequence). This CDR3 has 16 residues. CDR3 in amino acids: CASSQIGTSAAGEQFF.

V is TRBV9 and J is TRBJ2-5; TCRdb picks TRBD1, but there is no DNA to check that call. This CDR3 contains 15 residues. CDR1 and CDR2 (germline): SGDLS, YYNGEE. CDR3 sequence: CASSVATGAQETQYF.

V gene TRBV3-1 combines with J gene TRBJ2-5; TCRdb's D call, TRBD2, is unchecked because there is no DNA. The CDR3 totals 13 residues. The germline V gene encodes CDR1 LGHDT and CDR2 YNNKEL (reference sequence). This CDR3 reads CASSPLAAETQYF.

The CDR3 loop is CASSYFPTLAGGWYEQYF. The chain uses TRBV6-5 and TRBJ2-7; there is no DNA to check the TCRdb D call of TRBD2. Germline lookup yields CDR1 MNHEY and CDR2 SVGAGI. The CDR3 runs to 18 residues.

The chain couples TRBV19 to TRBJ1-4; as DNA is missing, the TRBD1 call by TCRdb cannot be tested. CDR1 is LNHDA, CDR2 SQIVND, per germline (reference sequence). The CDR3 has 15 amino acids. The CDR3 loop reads CASSTSDRPNEKLFF.

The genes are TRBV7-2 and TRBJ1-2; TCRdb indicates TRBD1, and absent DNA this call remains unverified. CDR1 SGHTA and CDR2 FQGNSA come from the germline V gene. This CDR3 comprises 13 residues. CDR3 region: CASSLGDRVGYTF.

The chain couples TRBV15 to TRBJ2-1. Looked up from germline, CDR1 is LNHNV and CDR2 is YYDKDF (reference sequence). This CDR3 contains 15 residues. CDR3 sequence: CATSIGAQKYNEQFF.

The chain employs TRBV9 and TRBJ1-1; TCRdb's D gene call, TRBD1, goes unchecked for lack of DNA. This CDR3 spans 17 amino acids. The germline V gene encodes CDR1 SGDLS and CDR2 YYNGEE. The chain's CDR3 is CASSVDGQGDFRAEAFF.

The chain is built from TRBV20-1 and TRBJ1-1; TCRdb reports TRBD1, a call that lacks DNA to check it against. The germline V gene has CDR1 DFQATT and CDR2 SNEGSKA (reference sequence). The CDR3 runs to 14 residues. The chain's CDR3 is CSGRDWTGRTEAFF.

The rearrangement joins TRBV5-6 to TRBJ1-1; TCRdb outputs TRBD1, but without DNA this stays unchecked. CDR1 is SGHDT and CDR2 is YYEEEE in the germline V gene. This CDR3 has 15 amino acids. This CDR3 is CASSLNGRGPTEAFF.

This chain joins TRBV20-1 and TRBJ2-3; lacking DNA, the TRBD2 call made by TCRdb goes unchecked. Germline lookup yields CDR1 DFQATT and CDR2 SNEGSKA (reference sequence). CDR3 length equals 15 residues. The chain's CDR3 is CSARAGGTYKDTQYF.

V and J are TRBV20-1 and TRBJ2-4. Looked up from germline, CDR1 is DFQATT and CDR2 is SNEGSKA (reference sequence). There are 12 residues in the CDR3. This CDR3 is CSARDIGRPQYF.

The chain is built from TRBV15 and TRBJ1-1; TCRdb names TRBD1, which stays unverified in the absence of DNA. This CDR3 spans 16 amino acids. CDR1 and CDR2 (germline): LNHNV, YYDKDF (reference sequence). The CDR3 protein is CATSTVRDSPNTEAFF. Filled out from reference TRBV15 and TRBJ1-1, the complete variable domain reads DAMVIQNPRYQVTQFGKPVTLSCSQTLNHNVMYWYQQKSSQAPKLLFHYYDKDFNNEADTPDNFQSRRPNTSFCFLDIRSPGLGDTAMYLCATSTVRDSPNTEAFFGQGTRLTVV.